This is a list of T cell receptor beta chains from one sample in a study of shared T cell receptors in the human thymus. Repertoires were generated with immunoSEQ multiplex PCR, while TCRdb's copy carries only in-frame clones and drops some. This table has 500,000 to 750,000 clones, roughly 88% appearing once. The same sample was also used in a study of human thymus T cells.

The sequenced material came from thymocytes. These receptors all come from a boy in the first two years of life with a congenital heart defect. Both conserved end residues are part of each CDR3. The D gene is left open where the match is weak. A clone size is listed for some rows: how often the clone was seen (once, few, many), or a class if it is expanded.

CDR3aa: CASSWTSGRSYEQYF
CDR3nt: TGCGCCAGCAGTTGGACTAGCGGGAGGTCCTACGAGCAGTACTTC
v_gene: TRBV10-2
j_gene: TRBJ2-7
d_gene: TRBD2
abundance: -
len: 15

CDR3aa: CACTTSGSSSYEQYF
CDR3nt: TGTGCCTGCACGACTAGCGGGTCAAGCTCCTACGAGCAGTACTTC
v_gene: TRBV6-6
j_gene: TRBJ2-7
d_gene: TRBD2
abundance: -
len: 15

CDR3aa: CATSRDATSGRWMGGTDTQYF
CDR3nt: TGTGCCACCAGCAGAGACGCGACTAGCGGGAGATGGATGGGTGGCACAGATACGCAGTATTTT
v_gene: TRBV15
j_gene: TRBJ2-3
d_gene: TRBD2
abundance: -
len: 21

CDR3aa: CASSFSMNTEAFF
CDR3nt: TGCGCCAGCAGCTTCAGTATGAACACTGAAGCTTTCTTT
v_gene: TRBV5-1
j_gene: TRBJ1-1
d_gene: -
abundance: -
len: 13

CDR3aa: CASSSGQDDGYTF
CDR3nt: TGTGCCAGCAGCTCCGGACAGGATGATGGCTACACCTTC
v_gene: TRBV11-3
j_gene: TRBJ1-2
d_gene: TRBD1
abundance: -
len: 13

CDR3aa: CASSFKLAGGPCGETQYF
CDR3nt: TGTGCCAGCAGCTTTAAACTAGCGGGAGGGCCATGTGGGGAGACCCAGTACTTC
v_gene: TRBV7-9
j_gene: TRBJ2-5
d_gene: TRBD2
abundance: -
len: 18

CDR3aa: CASSSRGTSVHNEQFF
CDR3nt: TGTGCCAGCAGTTCTCGTGGTACTAGCGTCCACAATGAGCAGTTCTTC
v_gene: TRBV6-6
j_gene: TRBJ2-1
d_gene: TRBD2
abundance: few
len: 16

CDR3aa: CASSFGTVNEKLFF
CDR3nt: TGTGCCAGCAGCTTCGGGACAGTTAATGAAAAACTGTTTTTT
v_gene: TRBV11-2
j_gene: TRBJ1-4
d_gene: TRBD1
abundance: few
len: 14

CDR3aa: CSVAPLTPLGYTF
CDR3nt: TGCAGCGTTGCCCCTCTTACACCTTTAGGCTACACCTTC
v_gene: TRBV29-1
j_gene: TRBJ1-2
d_gene: -
abundance: -
len: 13

CDR3aa: CASSPLPWAGEPEQYF
CDR3nt: TGTGCCAGCAGCCCTCTACCTTGGGCGGGAGAACCCGAGCAGTACTTC
v_gene: TRBV11-3
j_gene: TRBJ2-7
d_gene: TRBD2
abundance: -
len: 16

CDR3aa: CASSPSGLAGARETQYF
CDR3nt: TGTGCCAGCAGTCCCTCCGGACTAGCGGGGGCACGGGAGACCCAGTACTTC
v_gene: TRBV2
j_gene: TRBJ2-5
d_gene: TRBD2
abundance: -
len: 17

CDR3aa: CASSPPGGLAGKNTGELFF
CDR3nt: TGCGCCAGCAGCCCCCCAGGAGGGCTAGCGGGAAAGAACACCGGGGAGCTGTTTTTT
v_gene: TRBV4-3
j_gene: TRBJ2-2
d_gene: TRBD2
abundance: -
len: 19

CDR3aa: CASSPPETGEGQPQHF
CDR3nt: TGTGCCAGCAGTCCACCCGAGACAGGAGAAGGACAGCCCCAGCATTTT
v_gene: TRBV28
j_gene: TRBJ1-5
d_gene: -
abundance: -
len: 16

CDR3aa: CASSLDRIPNTGELFF
CDR3nt: TGTGCCAGCAGCCTAGACCGAATCCCTAACACCGGGGAGCTGTTTTTT
v_gene: TRBV28
j_gene: TRBJ2-2
d_gene: -
abundance: -
len: 16

CDR3aa: CASSLLQVRETQYF
CDR3nt: TGTGCCAGCAGCTTGTTACAGGTGCGAGAGACCCAGTACTTC
v_gene: TRBV5-6
j_gene: TRBJ2-5
d_gene: -
abundance: -
len: 14

CDR3aa: CASSEGGVDGYTF
CDR3nt: TGTGCCAGCAGTGAAGGGGGGGTGGATGGCTACACCTTC
v_gene: TRBV2
j_gene: TRBJ1-2
d_gene: -
abundance: -
len: 13

CDR3aa: CASSVAAGPTFYEQYF
CDR3nt: TGTGCCAGCAGCGTAGCGGCGGGACCTACTTTCTACGAGCAGTACTTC
v_gene: TRBV9
j_gene: TRBJ2-7
d_gene: -
abundance: -
len: 16